The 20 T cell receptor beta chains below were found in one sample sequenced in a study of T-cell memory formation after mild COVID-19. TCRdb reanalysed the 5' RACE reads using MiXCR and keeps one entry per CDR3 protein. The profile shows 160,000 or so distinct CDR3 sequences, roughly 31% of them singletons. The sequencing sample was made of PBMCs or a T cell subset sorted from them (not recorded which). The receptors originated from an adult woman who had mild COVID-19 (a few samples of this study predate the infection). Cell type and time point are not known.

The CDR3 nucleotides read TGTGCCAGCAGCTTAGCTGCAGCGGGAGCGTCCTACGAGCAGTACTTC. Translating it yields CASSLAAAGASYEQYF. The chain links TRBV7-2 to TRBJ2-7; 8 positions agree with TRBD2. Unmatched junction bases numbered 5, after V lost 0 bases and J lost 1 base. Germline V lookup: CDR1 SGHTA, CDR2 FQGNSA. The CDR3 has 16 amino acids.

The V call is TRBV15, the J call TRBJ2-5, with 7 nucleotides matching TRBD1. CDR1 and CDR2 from the germline V gene are LNHNV and YYDKDF (reference sequence). V lost 9 bases and J lost 5; bases outside the gene matches: 9. The CDR3 has 13 amino acids. CDR3 residues: CATSPRQGETQYF. The CDR3 region has the DNA TGTGCCACATCGCCCCGACAGGGTGAGACCCAGTACTTC.

The J gene is TRBJ1-1, the V gene TRBV12-3 or TRBV12-4, with D unclear. This CDR3 comprises 15 residues. Trimming cost V 2 bases and J 4 bases, with 14 bases left between them. CDR3 sequence (DNA): TGTGCCAGCAGTTTAACCCCTCGAGGGCGCACTGAAGCTTTCTTT. Encoded protein: CASSLTPRGRTEAFF.

The sample holds a few counts of this clonotype. V is TRBV7-8 and J is TRBJ2-5; 7 nucleotides line up with TRBD1. Germline V lookup: CDR1 SGHVS, CDR2 FQNEAQ. The CDR3 runs 14 residues. V shed 5 bases, J shed 1 base, and the junction held 4 bases outside the gene matches. In nucleotides, the CDR3 is TGTGCCAGCAGCCGACAGGGAGCCCAAGAGACCCAGTACTTC. Protein: CASSRQGAQETQYF. Filled out from reference TRBV7-8 and TRBJ2-5, the complete variable domain reads GAGVSQSPRYKVAKRGQDVALRCDPISGHVSLFWYQQALGQGPEFLTYFQNEAQLDKSGLPSDRFFAERPEGSVSTLKIQRTQQEDSAVYLCASSRQGAQETQYFGPGTRLLVL.

The CDR3 spells CASSPLPGAEAFF. CDR3 bases: TGTGCCAGCAGCCCCCTTCCGGGCGCTGAAGCTTTCTTT. The genes are TRBV7-3 and TRBJ1-1; unclear D gene. The CDR3 spans 13 residues. V lost 5 bases and J lost 6, with 13 bases in between. The germline CDR1 and CDR2 sequences are SGHTA and FQGTGA.

This clonotype occurred many times. V is TRBV24-1 and J is TRBJ2-1; 12 bases map to TRBD2. CDR3 size: 16 residues. CDR1 is KGHDR, CDR2 SFDVKD, per germline. V lost 4 bases, J lost 7 bases, and 7 bases stayed unmatched. The chain's CDR3 is CATSETASGRGNEQFF. The CDR3 nucleotides are TGTGCCACCAGTGAGACCGCTAGCGGGAGGGGTAATGAGCAGTTCTTC.

A few counts support this clonotype. The J gene is TRBJ1-2, the V gene TRBV4-1, with D perhaps TRBD1 (6 bases). CDR1 is MGHRA, CDR2 YSYEKL, per germline. This CDR3 has 15 amino acids. V lost 0 bases, J lost 5 bases, and 13 bases lay in between. The CDR3 here is CASSQDEGEGYGYTF. The CDR3 coding sequence is TGCGCCAGCAGCCAAGATGAGGGGGAAGGGTATGGCTACACCTTC.

This clonotype was seen only a few times. The chain joins TRBV25-1 to TRBJ1-6; TRBD1 matches at 8 bases. The ends lost 7 bases at V and 5 bases at J; junction bases unmatched: 4. The germline gives CDR1 MGHDK, CDR2 SYGVNS. CDR3 size: 14 residues. The DNA for the CDR3 is TGTGCCAGCAATCGACAGGGGAATAATTCACCCCTCCACTTT. Translation gives CASNRQGNNSPLHF.

This sequence joins TRBV7-6 and TRBJ2-2; D gene uncertain. V lost 0 bases and J lost 6, with 8 bases in between. Per germline, CDR1 SGHVS and CDR2 FNYEAQ. This CDR3 spans 14 amino acids. CDR3 coding DNA: TGTGCCAGCAGCTTAGCCGCAAGGGCCGGGGAGCTGTTTTTT. Translated: CASSLAARAGELFF.

This chain uses TRBV3-1 with TRBJ2-1; the D call may be TRBD1 or TRBD2 (6 bases each). V was trimmed by 1 base and J by 4 bases, leaving 14 bases between them. From germline, CDR1 is LGHDT and CDR2 YNNKEL (reference sequence). CDR3 length equals 16 residues. The CDR3 region is CASSQGIGGGYNEQFF. In DNA form, the CDR3 reads TGTGCCAGCAGCCAAGGGATCGGAGGGGGTTACAATGAGCAGTTCTTC.

The chain joins TRBV27 to TRBJ2-3, with D perhaps TRBD2 (6 bases). V was cut by 6 bases and J by 3 bases, with 16 bases left in between. CDR3 size: 15 residues. Germline CDR1 reads MNHEY; CDR2 reads SMNVEV (reference sequence). The CDR3 coding sequence is TGTGCCAGCAGCCAGACGGGACTCACAACAGATACGCAGTATTTT. Residues: CASSQTGLTTDTQYF.

This rearrangement joins TRBV10-3 to TRBJ2-7; TRBD1 aligns across 7 bases. V trimming: 2 bases; J trimming: 4 bases; junction bases outside the gene matches: 8. This CDR3 spans 15 amino acids. Germline V CDR1 and CDR2: ENHRY, SYGVKD. The CDR3 coding sequence is TGTGCCATCAGTGAGAGTAGGACAGGACTTTACGAGCAGTACTTC. Protein product: CAISESRTGLYEQYF.

For the CDR3, the DNA is TGTGCCAGCAGTTTAGAGGCAGAAAATCAGCCCCAGCATTTT. It codes for CASSLEAENQPQHF. J is TRBJ1-5 and V is TRBV12-3 or TRBV12-4, with unresolved D. This CDR3 is built from 14 residues. Trimming pared 1 base from V and 4 bases from J, leaving 8 bases between.

This clonotype turned up a few times. V gene TRBV20-1 combines with J gene TRBJ1-4; D gene uncertain. Trimming took 0 bases from V and 6 from J, leaving 20 bases between them. From germline, CDR1 is DFQATT and CDR2 SNEGSKA (reference sequence). The CDR3 runs to 17 residues. The CDR3 nucleotides read TGCAGTGCTAGAGACCCATTTGGACGGTGGGGATATGAAAAACTGTTTTTT. The encoded protein is CSARDPFGRWGYEKLFF.

The chain uses TRBV5-1 and TRBJ2-1, with TRBD1 matching 7 bases. The V and J ends lost 2 bases and 4 bases, in that order; junction bases with no gene match: 15. This CDR3 spans 18 amino acids. Germline V gene lookup returns CDR1 SGHRS and CDR2 YFSETQ. The CDR3 here is CASSFPVGRSGGYNEQFF. DNA for the CDR3: TGCGCCAGCAGCTTTCCGGTGGGCAGATCAGGGGGATACAATGAGCAGTTCTTC. The entire variable domain, with the rest obtained from reference TRBV5-1 and TRBJ2-1, is as follows: KAGVTQTPRYLIKTRGQQVTLSCSPISGHRSVSWYQQTPGQGLQFLFEYFSETQRNKGNFPGRFSGRQFSNSRSEMNVSTLELGDSALYLCASSFPVGRSGGYNEQFFGPGTRLTVL.

This clonotype has only a few counts. The chain is built from TRBV5-6 and TRBJ2-1; the D gene is possibly TRBD2 (5 bases). There are 13 residues in the CDR3. Germline V lookup: CDR1 SGHDT, CDR2 YYEEEE. V was trimmed by 0 bases and J by 6 bases, leaving 7 bases between them. In nucleotides, the CDR3 is TGTGCCAGCAGCTTGGAACTAGTCAATGAGCAGTTCTTC. Encoded protein: CASSLELVNEQFF.

The V call is TRBV29-1, the J call TRBJ2-5; tentatively, D is TRBD2 (5 bases). V shed 1 base and J shed 5 bases, with 8 bases lying between them. CDR1 and CDR2 (germline): SQVTM, ANQGSEA. This CDR3 has 12 amino acids. CDR3 residues: CSVEASSETQYF. In DNA form, the CDR3 reads TGCAGCGTTGAAGCTAGCTCCGAGACCCAGTACTTC.

This clonotype has only a few counts. This chain joins TRBV7-2 and TRBJ2-2; the match to TRBD2 covers 8 bases. CDR3 size: 15 residues. CDR1 and CDR2 (germline): SGHTA, FQGNSA. J gave up 4 bases and V 1 base, and 2 bases lay outside the gene matches. The CDR3 coding sequence is TGTGCCAGCAGCTTAGTAGCGGGACCCACCGGGGAGCTGTTTTTT. It yields the protein CASSLVAGPTGELFF.

This clonotype was detected once. The V call is TRBV5-1, the J call TRBJ2-6; possibly TRBD1 or TRBD2 for D (5 bases each). Germline lookup yields CDR1 SGHRS and CDR2 YFSETQ. This CDR3 contains 17 residues. V was trimmed by 4 bases and J by 0 bases, leaving 14 bases between them. In DNA, the CDR3 is TGCGCCAGCAGCACTGAGGGGACGTTCTCTGGGGCCAACGTCCTGACTTTC. The encoded protein is CASSTEGTFSGANVLTF.

This clonotype was detected only a few times. The chain joins TRBV3-1 to TRBJ2-7; D remains ambiguous. Trimming shortened V by 1 base and J by 7 bases, and 8 bases separated the two germline ends. This CDR3 region has 12 residues. The germline V gene has CDR1 LGHDT and CDR2 YNNKEL (reference sequence). CDR3 protein: CASSQAQWEQYF. The CDR3 DNA is TGTGCCAGCAGCCAAGCACAATGGGAGCAGTACTTC.